A single sample is the source of the 31 T cell receptor beta chains below, sequenced in a study of molecular identifiers for immune sequencing clone quantification. TCRdb reanalysed the PCR reads using MiXCR and keeps one entry per CDR3 protein. Of about 63,000 distinct CDR3 sequences in the sample, around a fifth were seen once. Specimen: naive CD8+ T cells from blood, with Jurkat cell RNA spiked in. The sample's subset: FACS-sorted CD8+CD4-CCR7+CD45RA+ naive T cells. These receptors originate from a human donor in good health. Some libraries in this study had Jurkat cell RNA spiked in.

Only a few counts were recorded for this clonotype. A clone one base away is much larger, so this may be a read error. It is likely a read error, because the conserved phenylalanine at the end of the CDR3 is missing. V usage is TRBV4-1 and J usage is TRBJ1-1; weak D call: TRBD1 (6 bases). This CDR3 is 13 amino acids long. Germline V gene sequence: CDR1 MGHRA, CDR2 YSYEKL. Trimming pared 6 bases from V and 1 base from J, leaving 9 bases between. As DNA, the CDR3 is TGCGCCAGCAGAACACAGGGGAACACTGAAGCTTTCCTT. This codes for CASRTQGNTEAFL.

This clonotype occurred a few times. This chain links TRBV12-3 or TRBV12-4 with TRBJ2-7; possibly TRBD1 for D (5 bases). V gave up 2 bases and J gave up 3 bases, with 11 bases separating them. The CDR3 extends over 14 amino acids. The CDR3: CASSLLQGVYEQYF. The CDR3 bases are TGTGCCAGCAGTTTATTGCAGGGCGTCTACGAGCAGTACTTC.

This clonotype showed up just a few times. The chain joins TRBV13 to TRBJ2-5, with D maybe TRBD2 (5 bases). Trimming left V 4 bases short and J 8 bases short, with 17 bases between. Germline CDR1 PRHDT, CDR2 FYEKMQ (reference sequence). There are 14 residues in the CDR3. The CDR3 sequence: CASSSHPGGGTQYF. CDR3 DNA: TGTGCCAGCAGCTCCCATCCTGGAGGTGGAACCCAGTACTTC.

About this clonotype itself: One base away lies a much larger clone, so this may be a sequencing read error. The chain links TRBV30 to TRBJ1-3; D perhaps matches TRBD1 (5 bases). The CDR3 is 10 amino acids. V was trimmed by 8 bases and J by 8 bases, leaving 10 bases between them. Germline CDR1 GTSNPN, CDR2 SVGIG (reference sequence). CDR3 sequence: CAGGEDTIYF. Written as DNA, the CDR3 is TGTGCCGGGGGGGAAGACACCATATATTTT.

This rearrangement joins TRBV7-8 to TRBJ1-6; no clear D. Germline V gives CDR1 SGHVS, CDR2 FQNEAQ. V dropped 4 bases and J dropped 7 bases, with 14 bases sitting between them. This CDR3 contains 15 residues. For the CDR3, the DNA is TGTGCCAGCAGCTCCGTGATGGGGTTCAATTCACCCCTCCACTTT. Its protein is CASSSVMGFNSPLHF. Combining the CDR3 with reference TRBV7-8 and TRBJ1-6 gives the whole variable domain GAGVSQSPRYKVAKRGQDVALRCDPISGHVSLFWYQQALGQGPEFLTYFQNEAQLDKSGLPSDRFFAERPEGSVSTLKIQRTQQEDSAVYLCASSSVMGFNSPLHFGNGTRLTVT.

This clonotype was detected many times. The genes are TRBV7-6 and TRBJ2-3; D unclear. Per the germline V gene, CDR1 is SGHVS and CDR2 is FNYEAQ. With 5 bases removed from V and 2 bases from J, the gap between germline ends came to 11 bases. This CDR3 spans 14 amino acids. The CDR3 sequence is CASSAVGPTDTQYF. As DNA, the CDR3 is TGTGCCAGCAGCGCCGTCGGACCCACAGATACGCAGTATTTT.

This clonotype was counted once. The genes are TRBV11-2 and TRBJ2-7; D call uncertain. There are 14 residues in the CDR3. Germline CDR1 SGHAT, CDR2 FQNNGV. The V and J ends lost 0 bases and 0 bases respectively, with 6 bases between them. This CDR3 is CASSLDSYSYEQYF. DNA of the CDR3: TGTGCCAGCAGCTTAGACAGCTACTCCTACGAGCAGTACTTC.

V gene TRBV18 combines with J gene TRBJ2-1; D might be TRBD2 (6 bases). Trimming took off 3 bases at V and 2 bases at J, with 11 bases between the two ends. The CDR3 is made up of 15 amino acids. Germline V gene lookup returns CDR1 KGHSH and CDR2 LQKENI. CDR3: CASSPAGTPYNEQFF. Here the CDR3 DNA reads TGTGCCAGCTCACCTGCAGGGACTCCCTACAATGAGCAGTTCTTC.

Details on this clonotype: One base away lies a much larger clone, so this may be a sequencing read error. This sequence joins TRBV27 and TRBJ2-5; TRBD1 matches at 7 bases. In germline, CDR1 is MNHEY, CDR2 SMNVEV (reference sequence). The CDR3 length is 15 residues. CDR3 DNA sequence: TGTGCCGGCAGTTTCAGTACAGGGGAGAGGGAGACCCAGTACTTC. Protein sequence: CAGSFSTGERETQYF.

This clonotype was found many times. The V call is TRBV11-2, the J call TRBJ2-7; D perhaps matches TRBD2 (5 bases). Deletions cut 5 bases from V and 4 bases from J, with 12 bases between. Per germline, CDR1 SGHAT and CDR2 FQNNGV. The CDR3 contains 13 residues. The CDR3: CASSTGMTYEQYF. As DNA, the CDR3 is TGTGCCAGCAGCACCGGGATGACTTACGAGCAGTACTTC.

The sample holds many counts of this clonotype. The J gene is TRBJ2-7, the V gene TRBV4-1; unclear D gene. V was pared by 3 bases and J by 6 bases, with 12 bases between. CDR3 length: 13 amino acids. CDR1 is MGHRA, CDR2 YSYEKL, per germline. CDR3 region: CASSQGRSGEQYF. The CDR3, as DNA: TGCGCCAGCAGCCAGGGTAGGTCGGGCGAGCAGTACTTC.

This clonotype was detected a few times. The chain couples TRBV6-5 to TRBJ2-1, with D perhaps TRBD2 (6 bases). Germline V gives CDR1 MNHEY, CDR2 SVGAGI. This CDR3 spans 15 amino acids. The V end lost 2 bases, the J end lost 0 bases, and 8 bases lay between the germline ends. Here the CDR3 DNA reads TGTGCCAGCAGTTACGGGACTGGCTCCTACAATGAGCAGTTCTTC. Its protein is CASSYGTGSYNEQFF.

This clonotype came up many times. This chain connects TRBV6-2 or TRBV6-3 to TRBJ1-1; D is undetermined. Germline V gives CDR1 MNHEY, CDR2 SVGEGT. The CDR3 spans 14 residues. V was shortened by 0 bases and J by 1 base, with 6 bases between the two germline ends. In DNA, the CDR3 is TGTGCCAGCAGTTACTCGTTTGCGAACACTGAAGCTTTCTTT. Its translation: CASSYSFANTEAFF.

This clonotype was seen repeatedly, ten times or more. This chain connects TRBV10-3 to TRBJ2-1, with D unclear. This CDR3 has 12 amino acids. V was cut by 10 bases and J by 0 bases, with 7 bases left in between. CDR1 is ENHRY, CDR2 SYGVKD, per germline. CDR3 amino acids: CATGASYNEQFF. As DNA, the CDR3 is TGTGCCACGGGCGCCTCCTACAATGAGCAGTTCTTC.

For this clonotype: A much larger clone lies one base from this, so it may be a read error. The chain has TRBV28 and TRBJ2-7; no definite D call. Trimming removed 10 bases from V and 0 bases from J, with 16 bases in between. There are 14 residues in the CDR3. Germline V gives CDR1 MDHEN, CDR2 SYDVKM. The CDR3 coding sequence is TGTGCCACAGTGGCGACGGTGAGCTCCTACGAGCAGTACTTC. Translated, it gives CATVATVSSYEQYF.

Many counts were recorded for this clonotype. The chain uses TRBV4-1 and TRBJ2-3; D is unresolved. With 0 bases removed from V and 4 bases from J, the gap between germline ends came to 5 bases. The CDR3 is 13 amino acids. Germline lookup yields CDR1 MGHRA and CDR2 YSYEKL. The CDR3 nucleotides are TGCGCCAGCAGCCAAGATCTTCCAGATACGCAGTATTTT. Translation gives CASSQDLPDTQYF.

This clonotype was recorded at least ten times. The chain links TRBV6-1 to TRBJ1-1, with a tentative D call TRBD1 (6 bases). V dropped 4 bases and J dropped 8 bases, with 11 bases sitting between them. CDR1 is MNHNS and CDR2 is SASEGT in the germline V gene. CDR3 length: 12 amino acids. CDR3 bases: TGTGCCAGCAGTGCCTACAGGGAAGAAGCTTTCTTT. Amino acids: CASSAYREEAFF.

The chain joins TRBV20-1 to TRBJ2-1, with 11 bases identical to TRBD2. Germline V gene lookup returns CDR1 DFQATT and CDR2 SNEGSKA (reference sequence). Germline trimming cut 0 bases from V and 5 bases from J; bases unmatched to any gene: 6. The CDR3 has 16 residues. CDR3 sequence (DNA): TGCAGTGCTAGAGAAAGACTAGCGGGGTGGAACAATGAGCAGTTCTTC. Its translation: CSARERLAGWNNEQFF.

This clonotype was counted ten times or more. V and J are TRBV7-2 and TRBJ2-7, with D perhaps assigned TRBD1 or TRBD2 (6 bases each). The V gene's germline CDR1 is SGHTA and CDR2 FQGNSA. Trimming removed 6 bases at V and 2 bases at J, with 26 bases between. The CDR3 contains 18 residues. As DNA, the CDR3 is TGTGCCAGCAGAGAACTTCTGGGGGGCGGGCCGACGACCTACGAGCAGTACTTC. This translates into CASRELLGGGPTTYEQYF.

This clonotype came up many times. This chain links TRBV6-1 with TRBJ1-5; no firm D call. CDR1 and CDR2 (germline): MNHNS, SASEGT. The CDR3 runs to 16 residues. Trimming removed 8 bases from V and 0 bases from J, with 17 bases in between. The chain's CDR3 is CASYTRLTNSNQPQHF. CDR3 nucleotides: TGTGCCAGCTATACACGGCTGACTAATAGCAATCAGCCCCAGCATTTT.

This clonotype was seen many times. The V gene is TRBV7-8, the J gene TRBJ2-3, with TRBD1 matching 9 bases. The CDR3 length is 16 residues. The germline V gene encodes CDR1 SGHVS and CDR2 FQNEAQ. V trimming: 5 bases; J trimming: 4 bases; junction bases outside the gene matches: 10. CDR3 in amino acids: CASSPAEGTGSDTQYF. In nucleotides, the CDR3 is TGTGCCAGCAGCCCCGCTGAAGGGACAGGGTCAGATACGCAGTATTTT.

With regard to this clonotype: With a much larger clone just one base away, this may be a read error. The chain has TRBV3-1 and TRBJ2-5; TRBD2 matches at 14 bases. Germline lookup yields CDR1 LGHDT and CDR2 YNNKEL (reference sequence). The CDR3 has 16 amino acids. Unmatched junction bases numbered 7, after V lost 8 bases and J lost 2 bases. The CDR3 DNA is TGTGCCAGCGGAGGGACTAGCGGGAGCTTTCAAGAGACCCAGTACTTC. Amino acid sequence: CASGGTSGSFQETQYF.

The gene calls are TRBV20-1 and TRBJ2-1, with 13 positions matching TRBD2. This CDR3 is 17 amino acids long. The J segment lost 4 bases and the V segment lost 5 bases, leaving 11 bases of the junction unmatched. CDR1 and CDR2 (germline): DFQATT, SNEGSKA (reference sequence). The CDR3 sequence: CSAQETGTSGIYNEQFF. CDR3 DNA: TGCAGTGCTCAAGAAACCGGGACTAGCGGGATATACAATGAGCAGTTCTTC.

A word on this clonotype: This may be a read error: a much more frequent sequence differs by one nucleotide. This sequence joins TRBV19 and TRBJ1-2; D may be TRBD1 (6 bases). This CDR3 contains 12 residues. Germline V gives CDR1 LNHDA, CDR2 SQIVND (reference sequence). In DNA, the CDR3 is TGTGCCAGTAATACAGGGTACTATGGCCACACCTTC. Translation: CASNTGYYGHTF.

This clonotype has at least ten counts. The V and J genes are TRBV7-6 and TRBJ2-3, with D maybe TRBD2 (5 bases). V was shortened by 0 bases and J by 1 base, with 5 bases between the two germline ends. Germline V gives CDR1 SGHVS, CDR2 FNYEAQ. CDR3 length equals 14 residues. The CDR3 sequence is CASSLASGTDTQYF. The CDR3 region has the DNA TGTGCCAGCAGCTTAGCTAGCGGCACAGATACGCAGTATTTT.

This clonotype has at least ten counts. The gene calls are TRBV30 and TRBJ2-1; D call uncertain. Germline-derived CDR1 and CDR2 are GTSNPN and SVGIG (reference sequence). Between the trimmed V and J ends, which lost 3 bases and 6 bases, there was a span of 6 bases. The CDR3 loop spans 11 amino acids. CDR3 bases: TGTGCCTGGAGCAACTTCAATGAGCAGTTCTTC. This translates into CAWSNFNEQFF.

This clonotype was detected only a few times. The V and J genes are TRBV4-1 and TRBJ2-7; D is unresolved. V gave up 2 bases and J gave up 4 bases, with 15 bases separating them. Germline CDR1 MGHRA, CDR2 YSYEKL. The CDR3 totals 15 residues. The CDR3 region is CASSQIYSAAYEQYF. The DNA of the CDR3 is TGCGCCAGCAGCCAAATTTATTCTGCTGCGTACGAGCAGTACTTC.

This clonotype showed up many times. The chain has TRBV20-1 and TRBJ2-7; a possible D gene is TRBD2 (5 bases). This CDR3 has 14 residues. The germline V and J ends were trimmed by 6 bases and 3 bases, with 18 bases remaining between them. The V gene's germline CDR1 is DFQATT and CDR2 SNEGSKA (reference sequence). DNA of the CDR3: TGCAGTGCCGTGGGCCGGGAAGGGAACTACGAGCAGTACTTC. This codes for CSAVGREGNYEQYF.

This clonotype has only a few counts. V is TRBV5-4 and J is TRBJ2-1; D is unresolved. Trimming took off 4 bases at V and 1 base at J, with 3 bases between the two ends. This CDR3 comprises 12 residues. The V gene's germline CDR1 is SGHNT and CDR2 YYREEE (reference sequence). CDR3 in amino acids: CASSQSYNEQFF. CDR3 coding DNA: TGTGCCAGCAGCCAATCCTACAATGAGCAGTTCTTC.

This clonotype was picked up many times. The chain carries TRBV11-2 and TRBJ1-1, with D possibly matching TRBD1 (6 bases). The V gene lost 0 bases and the J gene lost 8 bases, with 13 bases spanning the gap. Germline CDR1 and CDR2: SGHAT and FQNNGV. The CDR3 sequence is 14 residues long. The CDR3 bases are TGTGCCAGCAGCTTAGATACGGGACACTCAGAAGCTTTCTTT. Protein product: CASSLDTGHSEAFF.

The V gene is TRBV27, the J gene TRBJ1-2; D possibly corresponds to TRBD1 (6 bases). Germline-derived CDR1 and CDR2 are MNHEY and SMNVEV (reference sequence). The CDR3 spans 14 residues. Trimming pared 7 bases from V and 4 bases from J, leaving 16 bases between. This CDR3 reads CASTRDPRGYGYTF. CDR3 DNA sequence: TGTGCCAGCACTAGGGACCCCAGGGGCTATGGCTACACCTTC.